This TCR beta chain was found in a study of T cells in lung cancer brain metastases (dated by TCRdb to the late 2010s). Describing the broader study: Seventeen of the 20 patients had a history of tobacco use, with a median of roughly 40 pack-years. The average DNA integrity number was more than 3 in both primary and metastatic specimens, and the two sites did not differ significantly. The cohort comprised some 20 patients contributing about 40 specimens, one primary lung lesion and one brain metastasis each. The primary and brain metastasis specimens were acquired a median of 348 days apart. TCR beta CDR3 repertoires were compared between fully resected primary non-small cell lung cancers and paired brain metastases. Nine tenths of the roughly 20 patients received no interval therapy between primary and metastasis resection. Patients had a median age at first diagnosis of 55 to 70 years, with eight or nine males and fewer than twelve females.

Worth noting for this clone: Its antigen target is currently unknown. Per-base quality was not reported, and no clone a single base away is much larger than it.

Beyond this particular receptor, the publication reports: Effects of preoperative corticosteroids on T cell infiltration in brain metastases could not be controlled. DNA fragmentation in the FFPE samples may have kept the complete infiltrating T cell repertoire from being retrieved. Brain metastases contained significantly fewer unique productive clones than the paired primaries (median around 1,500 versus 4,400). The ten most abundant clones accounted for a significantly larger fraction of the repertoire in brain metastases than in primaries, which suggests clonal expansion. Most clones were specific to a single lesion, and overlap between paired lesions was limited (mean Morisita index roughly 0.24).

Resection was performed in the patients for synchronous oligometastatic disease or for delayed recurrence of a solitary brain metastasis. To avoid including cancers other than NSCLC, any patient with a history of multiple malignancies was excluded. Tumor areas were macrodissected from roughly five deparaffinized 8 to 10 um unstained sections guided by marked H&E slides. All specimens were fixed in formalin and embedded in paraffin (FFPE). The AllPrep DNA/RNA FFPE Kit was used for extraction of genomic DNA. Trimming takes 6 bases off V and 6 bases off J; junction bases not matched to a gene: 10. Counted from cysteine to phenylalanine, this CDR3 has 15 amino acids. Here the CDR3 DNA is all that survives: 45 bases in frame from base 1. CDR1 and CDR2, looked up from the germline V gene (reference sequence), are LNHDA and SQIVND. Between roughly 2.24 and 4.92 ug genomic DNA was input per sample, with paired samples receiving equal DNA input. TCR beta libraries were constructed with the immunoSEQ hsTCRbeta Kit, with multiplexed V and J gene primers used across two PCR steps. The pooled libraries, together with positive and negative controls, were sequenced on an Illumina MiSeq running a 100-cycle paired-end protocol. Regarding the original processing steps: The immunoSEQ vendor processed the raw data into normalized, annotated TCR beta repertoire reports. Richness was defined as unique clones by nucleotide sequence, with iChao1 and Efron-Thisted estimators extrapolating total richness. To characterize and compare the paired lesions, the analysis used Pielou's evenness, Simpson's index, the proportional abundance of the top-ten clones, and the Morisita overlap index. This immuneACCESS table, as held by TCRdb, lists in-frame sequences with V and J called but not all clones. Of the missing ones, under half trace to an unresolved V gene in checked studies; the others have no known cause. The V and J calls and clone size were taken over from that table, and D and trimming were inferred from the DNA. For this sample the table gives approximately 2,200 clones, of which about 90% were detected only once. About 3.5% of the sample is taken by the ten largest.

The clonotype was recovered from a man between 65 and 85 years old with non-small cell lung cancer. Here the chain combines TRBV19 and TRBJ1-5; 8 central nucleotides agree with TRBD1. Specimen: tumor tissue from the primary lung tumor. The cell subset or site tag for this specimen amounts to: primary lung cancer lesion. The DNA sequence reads TGTGCCAGTAGCGGGGGACAGGCCGGCACTCAGCCCCAGCATTTT. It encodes CASSGGQAGTQPQHF.